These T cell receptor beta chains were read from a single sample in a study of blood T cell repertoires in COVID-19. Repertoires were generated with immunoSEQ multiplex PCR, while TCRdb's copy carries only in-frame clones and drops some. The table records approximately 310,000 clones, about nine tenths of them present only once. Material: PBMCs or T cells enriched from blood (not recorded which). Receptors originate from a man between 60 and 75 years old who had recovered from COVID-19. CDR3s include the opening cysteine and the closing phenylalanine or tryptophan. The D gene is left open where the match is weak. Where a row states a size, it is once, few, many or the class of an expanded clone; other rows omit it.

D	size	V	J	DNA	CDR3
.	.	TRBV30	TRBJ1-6	TGTGCCCGGAACACAGAACCATATAATTCACCCCTCCACTTT	CARNTEPYNSPLHF
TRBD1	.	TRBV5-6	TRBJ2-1	TGTGCCAGCAGCTTCGGGACAGGGGGCAGGGCCTACAATGAGCAGTTCTTC	CASSFGTGGRAYNEQFF
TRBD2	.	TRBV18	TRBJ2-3	TGTGCCAGCTCACCAATAGCGGGAGGGCCAGAAGATACGCAGTATTTT	CASSPIAGGPEDTQYF
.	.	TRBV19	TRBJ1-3	TGTGCCAGTACGGTCCCCGAGGGCTACCCCGGAAACACCATATATTTT	CASTVPEGYPGNTIYF
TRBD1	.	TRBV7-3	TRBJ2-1	TGTGCCAGCAGTTCCCGAAAGGGGGCAGATAATGAGCAGTTCTTC	CASSSRKGADNEQFF
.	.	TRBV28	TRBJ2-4	TGTGCCAGCAGTTTAGCGGGAAACATAGCCAAAAACATTCAGTACTTC	CASSLAGNIAKNIQYF
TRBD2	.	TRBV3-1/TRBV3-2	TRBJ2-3	TGTGCCAGCAGCCAAGAAGCGGGAGTACCGGATACGCAGTATTTT	CASSQEAGVPDTQYF
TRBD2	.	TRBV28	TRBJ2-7	TGTGCCAGCATCTTGGAGTGGCTAGCGGGAGGGCAAAGGGCCTACGAGCAGTACTTC	CASILEWLAGGQRAYEQYF
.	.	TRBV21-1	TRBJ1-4	TGTGCCAGCAGCAAAAGGGACTGTAATGAAAAACTGTTTTTT	CASSKRDCNEKLFF
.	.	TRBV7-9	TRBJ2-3	TGTGCCAGCAGCACCTGGGTGGGCAGGGGAGTTTCTAATACGCAGTATTTT	CASSTWVGRGVSNTQYF
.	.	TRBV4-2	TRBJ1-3	TGTGCCAGCAGCCAAGATTGGCAGGGACATGGAGGAAACACCATATATTTT	CASSQDWQGHGGNTIYF
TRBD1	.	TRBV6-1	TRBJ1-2	TGTGCCAGCAGTGAAGCGGGCAGGGGGCGGTTATATGGCTACACCTTC	CASSEAGRGRLYGYTF
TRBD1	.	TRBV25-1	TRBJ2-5	TGTGCCAGCAGTCCAGGGGGAGTACAAGAGACCCAGTACTTC	CASSPGGVQETQYF
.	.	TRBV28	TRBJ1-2	TGTGCCAGCAGTTTAGTTTCGGGAAACAACTATGGCTACACCTTC	CASSLVSGNNYGYTF
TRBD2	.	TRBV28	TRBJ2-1	TGTGCCAGCAGTCCCCAGCGGGAGGGCCCCGCTGAGCAGTTCTTC	CASSPQREGPAEQFF
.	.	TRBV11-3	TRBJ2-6	TGTGCCAGCACCCTGGCGGCGGGCAGAAGATTCTCTGGGGCCAACGTCCTGACTTTC	CASTLAAGRRFSGANVLTF
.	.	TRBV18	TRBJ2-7	TGTGCCAGCTCACCAGACCGGAGGGGCTCCGAGCAGTACTTC	CASSPDRRGSEQYF
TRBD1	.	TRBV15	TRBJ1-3	TGTGCCACCAGAAAAACAGGGGGCGGTGGAAACACCATATATTTT	CATRKTGGGGNTIYF
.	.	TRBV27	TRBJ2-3	TGTGCCAGCAGTCCCTACGGGGGTGCCATTTATTATACGCAGTATTTT	CASSPYGGAIYYTQYF
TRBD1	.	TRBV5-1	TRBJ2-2	TGCGCCAGCAAAGGGACAGCGAACACCGGGGAGCTGTTTTTT	CASKGTANTGELFF
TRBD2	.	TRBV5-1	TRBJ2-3	TGCGCCAGCAGCCACGGACTAGCGGGAAGTCTGACAGATACGCAGTATTTT	CASSHGLAGSLTDTQYF
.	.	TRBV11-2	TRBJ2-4	TGTGCCAGCAGCTTATCCAGGGGAAACATTCAGTACTTC	CASSLSRGNIQYF
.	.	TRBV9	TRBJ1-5	TGTGCCAGCAGCGTAGAGGGAGGGGATCAGCCCCAGCATTTT	CASSVEGGDQPQHF
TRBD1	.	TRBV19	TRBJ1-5	TGTGCCAGTATGGAGAGGACAGGCTTTAGCAATCAGCCCCAGCATTTT	CASMERTGFSNQPQHF
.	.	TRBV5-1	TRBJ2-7	TGCGCCAGCAGCTCCTACAGTACCTACGAGCAGTACTTC	CASSSYSTYEQYF
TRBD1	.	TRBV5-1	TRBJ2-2	TGCGCCAGCAGCTTGCAGGGACAGCTGAACACCGGGGAGCTGTTTTTT	CASSLQGQLNTGELFF
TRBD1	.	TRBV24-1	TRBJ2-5	TGTGCCACCAGGCAGACAGGGGGCGAAGAGACCCAGTACTTC	CATRQTGGEETQYF
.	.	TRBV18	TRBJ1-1	TGTGCCAGCTCACCCGTGATTAGCCGGGCAGCGGACACTGAAGCTTTCTTT	CASSPVISRAADTEAFF
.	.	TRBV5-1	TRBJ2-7	TGCGCCAGCAGCCACGAGGGGGTGGGTATCTACGAGCAGTACTTC	CASSHEGVGIYEQYF
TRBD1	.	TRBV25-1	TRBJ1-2	TGTGCCAGCAGTGCGACAGGGGGCTCCTATGGCTACACCTTC	CASSATGGSYGYTF
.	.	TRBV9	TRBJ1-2	TGTGCCAGCTCCGACAGTCACGCTTATGGCTACACCTTC	CASSDSHAYGYTF
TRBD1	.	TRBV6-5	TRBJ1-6	TGTGCCAGCAGTTACGTTAGGACAGGGGATTCACCCCTCCACTTT	CASSYVRTGDSPLHF
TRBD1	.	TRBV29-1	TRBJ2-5	TGCAGCGTTGAAGACACAGGGGTAGAGACCCAGTACTTC	CSVEDTGVETQYF
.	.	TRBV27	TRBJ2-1	TGTGCCAGCAGTTTATTTTTATCGGGGGATGAGCAGTTCTTC	CASSLFLSGDEQFF
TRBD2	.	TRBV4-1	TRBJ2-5	TGCGCCAGCAGCCAACCCGGACTAGCGGGAGGAGAGACCCAGTACTTC	CASSQPGLAGGETQYF
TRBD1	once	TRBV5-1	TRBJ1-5	TGCGCCAGCAGCCTGACAGGGGGTGGGAATCAGCCCCAGCATTTT	CASSLTGGGNQPQHF
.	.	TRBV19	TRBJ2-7	TGTGCCAGTAGTATGGGAGGGGGGTCCTACGAGCAGTACTTC	CASSMGGGSYEQYF
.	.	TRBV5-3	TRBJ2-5	TGTGCCAGAAGAGACCGGGACTGCCAAGAGACCCAGTACTTC	CARRDRDCQETQYF
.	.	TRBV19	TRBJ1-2	TGTGCCAGTAGTATAGATCTAGGCAGGGAAGTTGGCTACACCTTC	CASSIDLGREVGYTF
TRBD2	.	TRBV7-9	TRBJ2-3	TGTGCCAGCAGTCAAGCCGGGACTAGCGGGCGGGTGGCAGATACGCAGTATTTT	CASSQAGTSGRVADTQYF
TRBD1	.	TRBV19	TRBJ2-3	TGTGCCAGTAGTTCAAAACCGGGACAGGGAAGCACAGATACGCAGTATTTT	CASSSKPGQGSTDTQYF
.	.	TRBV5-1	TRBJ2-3	TGCGCCAGCAGCTTAGGCTGGCCGGGAACAGATACGCAGTATTTT	CASSLGWPGTDTQYF
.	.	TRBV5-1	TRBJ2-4	TGCGCCAGCAGCCAGTCGCTAGCGGCCAAAAACATTCAGTACTTC	CASSQSLAAKNIQYF
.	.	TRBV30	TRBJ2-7	TGTGCCTGGAGTGTCCAGCAGGGATCCGAGCAGTACTTC	CAWSVQQGSEQYF
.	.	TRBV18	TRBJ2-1	TGTGCCAGCTCACCACCGGAGAGTGAGCAGTTCTTC	CASSPPESEQFF
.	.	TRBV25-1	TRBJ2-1	TGTGCCAGCAGTGAAACGTCCGGGGGCTCCTACAATGAGCAGTTCTTC	CASSETSGGSYNEQFF
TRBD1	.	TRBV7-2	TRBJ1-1	TGTGCCAGCAGCTTCACAGGGGGGTTATACACTGAAGCTTTCTTT	CASSFTGGLYTEAFF
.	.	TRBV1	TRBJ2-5	TGCACCAGCAGCCAAGAAACGGGTGCTCTAGCGGAAGAAGAGACCCAGTACTTC	CTSSQETGALAEEETQYF
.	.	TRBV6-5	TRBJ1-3	TGTGCCAGCAGTTACTCGGCAGGCCACTCTGGAAACACCATATATTTT	CASSYSAGHSGNTIYF
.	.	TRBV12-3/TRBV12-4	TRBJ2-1	TGTGCCAGCAGTCTTACTAGTTACAATGAGCAGTTCTTC	CASSLTSYNEQFF
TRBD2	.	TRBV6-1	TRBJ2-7	TGTGCCAGCAGTGAAGGACTAGCTTACGAGCAGTACTTC	CASSEGLAYEQYF
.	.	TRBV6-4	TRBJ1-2	TGTGCCAGCAGTGACTTGGCAGGGTCTGGCTACACCTTC	CASSDLAGSGYTF
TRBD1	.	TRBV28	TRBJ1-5	TGTGCCAGCAGTCGCTCCGGGACAGGGGGGGATAGCAATCAGCCCCAGCATTTT	CASSRSGTGGDSNQPQHF
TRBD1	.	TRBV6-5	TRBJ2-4	TGTGCCAGCAGGGCAACGGACAGGGGCGGTCAGTACTTC	CASRATDRGGQYF